The rows below give T cell receptor beta chains drawn from one sample of a study of blood T cells in healthy people across ages. TCRdb recomputed calls from the 5' RACE reads with MiXCR, one row per CDR3 protein. This sample yields about 1.1 million distinct CDR3 sequences, of which under 40% are seen a single time; around 12% belongs to the top ten. The specimen sequenced was blood. The receptors shown here come from a man younger than 30 in good health. Both conserved end residues are part of each CDR3. D genes are given only for firm matches. The size field is filled for only some rows; it gives once, few, many or a size class.

d_call | clone_size | j_call | v_call | cdr3_nt | cdr3_aa
TRBD1 | NA | TRBJ2-1 | TRBV7-2 | TGTGCCGGCAGCTGGAGGTCCGGGACAGGGACATACAATGAGCAGTTCTTC | CAGSWRSGTGTYNEQFF
TRBD1 | NA | TRBJ1-2 | TRBV6-2/TRBV6-3 | TGTGCCAGCAGATACCGGGACAGTGCCAACTATGGCTACACCTTC | CASRYRDSANYGYTF
NA | NA | TRBJ1-3 | TRBV3-1 | TGTGCCAGCAGCCCTGGAGGGGGGGCTGGAAACACCATATATTTT | CASSPGGGAGNTIYF
TRBD1 | NA | TRBJ1-2 | TRBV20-1 | TGCAGTGCTAGAGGGGACAGGGAGGGCTATGGCTACACCTTC | CSARGDREGYGYTF
NA | NA | TRBJ2-1 | TRBV3-1 | TGTGCCAGCAGCCAAGCTGGCTGGGGCAATGAGCAGTTCTTC | CASSQAGWGNEQFF
NA | few | TRBJ1-5 | TRBV20-1 | TGCAGTGCTAGAGATTTAGGGAGGGGGCAGCCCCAGCATTTT | CSARDLGRGQPQHF
NA | NA | TRBJ1-2 | TRBV9 | TGTGCCAGCAGCGCTGACAGGCCGCGATATGGCTACACCTTC | CASSADRPRYGYTF
NA | NA | TRBJ2-5 | TRBV20-1 | TGCAGTATTAAGAGGCCGGAAGAGACCCAGTACTTC | CSIKRPEETQYF
TRBD1 | NA | TRBJ2-1 | TRBV28 | TGTGCCACCCAGACAGGGATCATCTCTGAGCAGTTCTTC | CATQTGIISEQFF
NA | few | TRBJ2-3 | TRBV4-1 | TGCGCCAGCAACCAAGCGGTTGGCGGAGATACGCAGTATTTT | CASNQAVGGDTQYF
TRBD1 | NA | TRBJ2-7 | TRBV27 | TGTGCCAGCAGGTGGACAGGGGCTAGTGAGCAGTACTTC | CASRWTGASEQYF
NA | NA | TRBJ2-7 | TRBV7-2 | TGTGCCAGCAGCTTAATGCGAATAACCTACAATGAGCAGTACTTC | CASSLMRITYNEQYF
NA | few | TRBJ2-7 | TRBV3-1 | TGTGCCAGCAGCCTACCCCCGGGGGAGCAGTACTTC | CASSLPPGEQYF
NA | once | TRBJ2-1 | TRBV7-9 | TGTGCCAGCAGCCCGGTAGGGGCGAATGAGCAGTTCTTC | CASSPVGANEQFF
NA | NA | TRBJ2-1 | TRBV29-1 | TGCAGCGTTGACAAGGAAGAGACCCAGTTCTTC | CSVDKEETQFF
NA | few | TRBJ2-5 | TRBV29-1 | TGCAGCGCCAATGCCAATGAGCAGTACTTC | CSANANEQYF
TRBD1 | NA | TRBJ2-7 | TRBV20-1 | TGCAGTGCTAGTCCCGGGACAGGGCAGGCTTACGAGCAGTACTTC | CSASPGTGQAYEQYF
TRBD1 | few | TRBJ1-4 | TRBV5-1 | TGCGCCAGCAAAAGGACAGGGAGCGGTGAAAAACTGTTTTTT | CASKRTGSGEKLFF
NA | NA | TRBJ2-1 | TRBV7-2 | TGTGCCAGCAGCTTAGTTGTTAGCGAATACAATGAGCAGTTCTTC | CASSLVVSEYNEQFF
NA | NA | TRBJ2-1 | TRBV6-2/TRBV6-3 | TGTGCCAGCAGTTATCGGGCCCAGACCTACGAGCAGTTCTTC | CASSYRAQTYEQFF
NA | NA | TRBJ1-2 | TRBV27 | TGTGCCAGCAGTTTATCCCCATTTAACTATGGCTACACCTTC | CASSLSPFNYGYTF
NA | NA | TRBJ1-5 | TRBV7-9 | TGTGCCAGCAGCTTCTCCGATAATCAGCCCCAGCATTTT | CASSFSDNQPQHF
NA | many | TRBJ2-7 | TRBV29-1 | TGCAGCGTACCCAAGGACACCGGGAGCTCCTACGAGCAGTACTTC | CSVPKDTGSSYEQYF